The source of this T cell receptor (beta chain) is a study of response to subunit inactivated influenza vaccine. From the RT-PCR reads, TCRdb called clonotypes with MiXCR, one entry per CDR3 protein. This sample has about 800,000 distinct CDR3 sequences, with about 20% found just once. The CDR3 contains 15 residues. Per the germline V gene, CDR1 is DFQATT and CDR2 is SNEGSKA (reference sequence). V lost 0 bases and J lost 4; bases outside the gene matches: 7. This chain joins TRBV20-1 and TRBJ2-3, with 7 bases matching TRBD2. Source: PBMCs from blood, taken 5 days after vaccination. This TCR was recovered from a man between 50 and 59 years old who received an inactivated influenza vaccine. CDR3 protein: CSARDGRGEADTQYF. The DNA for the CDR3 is TGCAGTGCTAGAGATGGGAGGGGCGAGGCAGATACGCAGTATTTT.